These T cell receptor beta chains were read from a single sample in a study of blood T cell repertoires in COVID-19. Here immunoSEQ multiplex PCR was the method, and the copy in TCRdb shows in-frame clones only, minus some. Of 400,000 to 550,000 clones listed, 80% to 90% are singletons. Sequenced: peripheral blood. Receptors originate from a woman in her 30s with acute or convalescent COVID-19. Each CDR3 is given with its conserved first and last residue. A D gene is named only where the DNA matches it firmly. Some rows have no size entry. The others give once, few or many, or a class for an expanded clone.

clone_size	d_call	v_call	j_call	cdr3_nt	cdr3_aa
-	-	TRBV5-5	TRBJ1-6	TGTGCCAGCAGCCGAGGGGGTCCGGATTCACCCCTCCACTTT	CASSRGGPDSPLHF
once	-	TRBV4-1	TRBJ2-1	TGCGCCAGCAGCCAAGGGAGGGACAGCAACAATGAGCAGTTCTTC	CASSQGRDSNNEQFF
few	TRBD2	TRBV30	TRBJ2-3	TGTGCCCGGGGACTAGCGGGCGGGGATACGCAGTATTTT	CARGLAGGDTQYF
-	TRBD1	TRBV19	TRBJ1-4	TGTGCCAGTCTCCCAAGGGGGACAGGGGGAAGTGAAAAACTGTTTTTT	CASLPRGTGGSEKLFF
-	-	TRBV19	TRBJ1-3	TGTGCCAGTAGTATGTCCCTTTTGTTTGGAGCGGGAAACACCATATATTTT	CASSMSLLFGAGNTIYF
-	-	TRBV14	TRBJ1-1	TGTGCCAGCAGCCGACAGGCTCTGAACACTGAAGCTTTCTTT	CASSRQALNTEAFF
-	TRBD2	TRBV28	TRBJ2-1	TGTGCCAGCAGCACTGGACTAGCGGGGGGGGATGAGCAGTTCTTC	CASSTGLAGGDEQFF
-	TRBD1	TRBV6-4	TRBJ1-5	TGTGCCAGCACAGGACAGGGAGGTTTTTTGAGCAATCAGCCCCAGCATTTT	CASTGQGGFLSNQPQHF
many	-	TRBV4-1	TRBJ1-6	TGCGCCAGCAGCCAAGCGGGGGGAGGAAGGGCCTATAATTCACCCCTCCACTTT	CASSQAGGGRAYNSPLHF
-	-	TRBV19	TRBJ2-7	TGTGCCAGTAGTCGATTGGACAGAGCCGAGCAGTACTTC	CASSRLDRAEQYF
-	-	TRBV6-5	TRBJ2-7	TGTGCCAGCAGCAGAGCCCAGGGTAGGGAGCAGTACTTC	CASSRAQGREQYF